Only a few counts were recorded for the clone carrying this T cell receptor (beta chain). The target antigen is unknown. This specimen comes from a study of cytomegalovirus exposure and HLA in healthy donors. Study observations and caveats: With high specificity and sensitivity, the classifier reportedly diagnosed cytomegalovirus status.

The length of the CDR3 is 16 residues. CDR1 is MNHEY and CDR2 is SVGAGI in the germline V gene. Trimming took off 4 bases at V and 3 bases at J, with 16 bases between the two ends. Measured with immunoSEQ multiplex PCR; TCRdb has only the in-frame clones, and not every one. This table holds about 120,000 clones, roughly 90% found once. The sample consisted of PBMCs. This sequence was found in a woman between 18 and 29 years old in good health and CMV-seropositive. The rearrangement joins TRBV6-5 to TRBJ1-5; D gene unclear. CDR3 sequence (DNA): TGTGCCAGCAGTTCTAGTGGCAGAAGGAACAATCAGCCCCAGCATTTT. Protein product: CASSSSGRRNNQPQHF.